The clone carrying this T cell receptor (beta chain) was detected a few times. Its target is not known. The sample originates from a study of vaccination effects on CD4 cells after COVID-19. Overall study context: Antigen-specific CD4+ T cells were expanded (with viral peptide pools) by the ViraFEST assay ahead of sequencing.

Regarding the study as a whole: There were few convalescent patients in the study and no early post-infection timepoints.

Sequenced by immunoSEQ multiplex PCR; TCRdb stores in-frame clones only, minus some. This table holds 45,000 to 50,000 clones, approximately 65% found once. Subsequent to 10 days of culture, CD4+ T cells were isolated. Having tested negative for nucleocapsid antibodies, the vaccine recipients showed no prior SARS-CoV-2 infection. Cultures received IL-2 medium that replaced half the medium on days 3 and 7. Between the trimmed V and J ends, which lost 1 base and 4 bases, there was a span of 8 bases. This CDR3 region has 14 residues. The germline gives CDR1 LGHNA, CDR2 YNFKEQ. The gene calls are TRBV4-2 and TRBJ2-1, with a weak D call TRBD2 (6 bases). The source is a human donor who received a COVID-19 vaccine. Sequencing was performed on CD4+ T cells from PBMCs cultured without peptide, taken before COVID-19 vaccination. CDR3 bases: TGTGCCAGCAGCCAAGGGACTAATTACAATGAGCAGTTCTTC. Amino acid sequence: CASSQGTNYNEQFF.